Following are 15 T cell receptor beta chains from one sample sequenced in a study of monozygotic twins with cystic fibrosis. Data came from immunoSEQ multiplex PCR; TCRdb stores just in-frame clones and leaves some out. The sample records roughly 10,000 clones, just over 99% being singletons. Material for sequencing was blood. The origin of the receptors is a man younger than 30 with cystic fibrosis.

The chain carries TRBV6-1 and TRBJ1-3, with D possibly TRBD1 on 5 matching bases. Trimming shortened V by 8 bases and J by 0 bases, and 11 bases separated the two germline ends. This CDR3 has 14 amino acids. Germline CDR1 MNHNS, CDR2 SASEGT. CDR3 protein: CASGRDYSGNTIYF. The CDR3 coding sequence is TGTGCCAGCGGCCGGGACTACTCTGGAAACACCATATATTTT.

The gene calls are TRBV10-3 and TRBJ1-5, with TRBD1 as a possible D gene (6 bases). The CDR3 contains 16 residues. V was cut by 2 bases and J by 4 bases, with 15 bases left in between. CDR1 and CDR2 from the germline V gene are ENHRY and SYGVKD. The DNA for the CDR3 is TGTGCCATCAGTGAGGTGGGGCGACAGGAGAATCAGCCCCAGCATTTT. Amino acid sequence: CAISEVGRQENQPQHF.

The chain carries TRBV11-3 and TRBJ2-3, with a tentative D call TRBD2 (5 bases). CDR1 and CDR2 from the germline V gene are SGHNT and YENEEA. V was trimmed by 1 base and J by 0 bases, leaving 5 bases between them. The CDR3 extends over 14 amino acids. CDR3 DNA sequence: TGTGCCAGCAGCTTAGGAGGGAGCACAGATACGCAGTATTTT. It codes for CASSLGGSTDTQYF.

The chain links TRBV7-8 to TRBJ2-7; possible D gene TRBD2, 6 bases. Between the trimmed V and J ends, which lost 1 base and 2 bases, there was a span of 9 bases. The CDR3 runs to 14 residues. Germline values: CDR1 SGHVS, CDR2 FQNEAQ. The CDR3 here is CASSLGRAAYEQYF. The CDR3 nucleotides are TGTGCCAGCAGCTTAGGGAGGGCGGCCTACGAGCAGTACTTC.

The genes are TRBV21-1 and TRBJ2-5; TRBD1, the table's D call, was not compared with the DNA. TRBV21-1 is designated a pseudogene. This CDR3 is built from 15 residues. CDR3: CASSKRDRGQETQYF. The CDR3 coding sequence is TGTGCCAGCAGCAAGCGGGACAGGGGGCAAGAGACCCAGTACTTC.

V and J are TRBV5-1 and TRBJ2-5, with TRBD2 identical over 11 bases. J was trimmed by 7 bases and V by 0 bases; bases with no gene match: 8. This CDR3 is built from 16 residues. Per the germline V gene, CDR1 is SGHRS and CDR2 is YFSETQ. DNA of the CDR3: TGCGCCAGCAGCTTGGTTTCTAGCGGGGGGTCACGGACCCAGTACTTC. Residues: CASSLVSSGGSRTQYF.

V and J are TRBV29-1 and TRBJ1-1; TRBD1 agrees at 9 bases. Germline values: CDR1 SQVTM, CDR2 ANQGSEA. V shed 1 base, J shed 5 bases, and the junction held 5 bases outside the gene matches. The CDR3 contains 14 residues. In DNA, the CDR3 is TGCAGCGTTGAAGTCAAACAGGGGGCTACTGAAGCTTTCTTT. It is translated as CSVEVKQGATEAFF.

The V gene is TRBV5-1, the J gene TRBJ1-5; the D is unclear. Germline V gene data show CDR1 as SGHRS and CDR2 as YFSETQ. This CDR3 contains 16 residues. Trimming shortened V by 4 bases and J by 0 bases, and 14 bases separated the two germline ends. CDR3 nucleotide sequence: TGCGCCAGCAGCCACGTTCGCGGAGATAGCAATCAGCCCCAGCATTTT. Its protein product is CASSHVRGDSNQPQHF.

V and J are TRBV5-4 and TRBJ2-1; the D is unclear. CDR1 SGHNT and CDR2 YYREEE come from the germline V gene (reference sequence). The CDR3 runs to 14 residues. V was shortened by 0 bases and J by 8 bases, with 12 bases between the two germline ends. CDR3 loop: CASSLGRALDEQFF. CDR3 DNA: TGTGCCAGCAGCTTGGGCCGGGCCTTGGATGAGCAGTTCTTC.

The chain couples TRBV10-3 to TRBJ2-1; 10 positions match TRBD2. After removal of 4 bases from V and 7 bases from J, the junction contained 1 base not matched to a gene. CDR1 ENHRY and CDR2 SYGVKD come from the germline V gene. The CDR3 loop spans 13 amino acids. The CDR3 DNA follows: TGTGCCATCAGTGGACTAGCGGGTAATGAGCAGTTCTTC. Protein: CAISGLAGNEQFF.

This sequence joins TRBV5-1 and TRBJ1-1; 11 bases align to TRBD1. Trimming cost V 3 bases and J 2 bases; bases outside gene matches: 3. Germline V gene lookup returns CDR1 SGHRS and CDR2 YFSETQ. CDR3 length: 15 amino acids. In DNA, the CDR3 is TGCGCCAGCAGCTGGGGACAGGGGGTTAACACTGAAGCTTTCTTT. Translated: CASSWGQGVNTEAFF.

This clone was counted a single time. The V gene is TRBV7-4, the J gene TRBJ2-5; a possible D gene is TRBD1 (6 bases). The V end was cut by 5 bases, the J end by 2 bases, with 18 bases between. Germline-derived CDR1 and CDR2 are SGHVT and SQSDAQ. The CDR3 runs to 16 residues. CDR3 sequence: CASSTHRQATQETQYF. CDR3 DNA: TGTGCCAGCAGCACACACCGACAGGCAACTCAAGAGACCCAGTACTTC.

V and J are TRBV9 and TRBJ1-6; no reliable D call. The germline V gene encodes CDR1 SGDLS and CDR2 YYNGEE. The CDR3 runs to 17 residues. Trimming cost V 0 bases and J 0 bases, with 10 bases left between them. The CDR3 region has the DNA TGTGCCAGCAGCGTAGAGCCAGAGAGCTCCTATAATTCACCCCTCCACTTT. Encoded protein: CASSVEPESSYNSPLHF. Combining the CDR3 with reference TRBV9 and TRBJ1-6 gives the whole variable domain DSGVTQTPKHLITATGQRVTLRCSPRSGDLSVYWYQQSLDQGLQFLIQYYNGEERAKGNILERFSAQQFPDLHSELNLSSLELGDSALYFCASSVEPESSYNSPLHFGNGTRLTVT.

The table lists this clone with a count of one. The V gene is TRBV6-1, the J gene TRBJ1-2; the D gene is possibly TRBD1 (5 bases). V lost 3 bases, J lost 3 bases, and 14 bases lay in between. The CDR3 runs 15 residues. CDR1 MNHNS and CDR2 SASEGT come from the germline V gene. The DNA for the CDR3 is TGTGCCAGCAGTGATGTGACAGACCTTGACTATGGCTACACCTTC. Translating it yields CASSDVTDLDYGYTF.

This clone was seen a single time. The V gene is TRBV6-5, the J gene TRBJ2-1; TRBD2 agrees at 7 bases. The germline V gene encodes CDR1 MNHEY and CDR2 SVGAGI. The CDR3 is made up of 14 amino acids. V gave up 3 bases and J gave up 15 bases; unmatched junction bases: 14. The CDR3 loop reads CASSYVGRGGVLFF. The CDR3 region has the DNA TGTGCCAGCAGTTATGTCGGTCGTGGGGGGGTCCTGTTCTTC.